This record covers a single TCR beta chain. This entry is derived from a study of control samples from healthy donors and cancer patients. The repertoire was sequenced with immunoSEQ multiplex PCR; TCRdb's copy has only in-frame clones and lacks some. The sample has around 160,000 clones; approximately 93% are singletons. Sequencing used blood. The TCR comes from a man younger than 35 in good health.

The CDR3 reads CASSQGGGSNTGELFF. The CDR3, as DNA: TGTGCCAGCAGCCAAGGTGGCGGTTCGAACACCGGGGAGCTGTTTTTT. The chain is built from TRBV3-1 (or the pseudogene TRBV3-2) and TRBJ2-2; unclear D gene. The V end lost 1 base, the J end lost 0 bases, and 9 bases lay between the germline ends. The CDR3 runs 16 residues. Germline V gene data show CDR1 as LGHDT and CDR2 as YNNKEL (reference sequence).